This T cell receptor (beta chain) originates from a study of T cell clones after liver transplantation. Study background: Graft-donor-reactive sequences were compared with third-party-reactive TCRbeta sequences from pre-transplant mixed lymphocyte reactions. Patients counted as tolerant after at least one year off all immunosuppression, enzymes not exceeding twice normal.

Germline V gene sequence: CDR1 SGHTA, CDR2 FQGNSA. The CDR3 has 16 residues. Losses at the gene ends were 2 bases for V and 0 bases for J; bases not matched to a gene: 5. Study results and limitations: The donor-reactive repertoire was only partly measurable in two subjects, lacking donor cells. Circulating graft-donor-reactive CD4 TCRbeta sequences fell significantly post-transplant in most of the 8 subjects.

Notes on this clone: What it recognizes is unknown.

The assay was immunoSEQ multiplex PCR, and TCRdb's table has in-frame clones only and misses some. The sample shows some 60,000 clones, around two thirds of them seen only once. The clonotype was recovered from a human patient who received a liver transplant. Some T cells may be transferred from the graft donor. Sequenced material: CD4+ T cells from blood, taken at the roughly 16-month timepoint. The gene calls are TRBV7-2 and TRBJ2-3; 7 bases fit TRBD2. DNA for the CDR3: TGTGCCAGCAGCTTATGGGGGACTACTAGCACAGATACGCAGTATTTT. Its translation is CASSLWGTTSTDTQYF. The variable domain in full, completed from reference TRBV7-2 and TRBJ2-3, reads GAGVSQSPSNKVTEKGKDVELRCDPISGHTALYWYRQSLGQGLEFLIYFQGNSAPDKSGLPSDRFSAERTGGSVSTLTIQRTQQEDSAVYLCASSLWGTTSTDTQYFGPGTRLTVL.